This T cell receptor beta chain stems from a study of cytomegalovirus exposure and HLA in healthy donors (dated by TCRdb to 2016 to 2017). Regarding the study in general: An earlier analysis of 550 to 700 of the donors reported 250 to 300 Gb of sequence data and around 110 million unique TCR beta sequences from about 180 million T cells. About 320 gigabases of sequencing data and approximately 85 million unique TCR sequences were included in an early release covering around 600 HLA-typed donors. Of the roughly 400 genotyped donors, approximately 82% fell in the genetic ancestry cluster associated with self-reported Caucasian donors. The study aimed to test whether cataloging public T cell receptors could reveal signatures of past pathogen exposure. Using immunosequencing, the study profiled T cell repertoires from approximately 700 subjects and related those repertoires to cytomegalovirus serostatus. Besides the first cohort of 500 to 700 subjects, a separate validation cohort made up of 95 to 150 different subjects was used. The study combined high-throughput TCR immunosequencing, statistical association of individual TCRs with disease status, and machine learning to predict cytomegalovirus infection status. A later analysis re-analyzed previously published TCR beta repertoires from about 600 donors and added high-resolution HLA genotyping to study TCR occurrence patterns. The later analysis used no new phenotypic data to find candidate immune exposures, relying instead on TCR beta sequences and their occurrence across donors. An earlier analysis of 587 of the donors applied high-throughput TCR beta sequencing to assess whether each TCR beta V gene segment acted as functional or pseudogenic. Donor age, sex, ethnicity and CMV serostatus were compiled together with the repertoire data. A later genetic analysis took genome-wide SNP genotypes for 398 of the 666 donors and used that subset as a discovery cohort. All discovery cohort repertoires had been generated using a single sequencing platform. HLA typing covered class I and class II loci at four-digit resolution. Typing coverage differed by locus: A, B, C, DRB1 and DQB1 were typed in roughly 620-640 donors, DQA1 in 500 to 550, DPA1 in approximately 600, and DPB1 in roughly 450. Because of strong linkage in the cohort, roughly five DR-DQ haplotypes were treated as single units for association and clustering. Among a few hundred genotyped donors of the cohort, an average of roughly 240,000 unique TCR beta nucleotide sequences were sequenced per donor, about a sixth of them non-productive.

Points the paper makes about the study in general: Correlated functional status among segregating V segments might reflect linkage disequilibrium, but an unknown experimental factor could not be ruled out. Cytomegalovirus status was reported to be diagnosed by the classifier with high specificity and sensitivity in both the original and validation cohorts. CMV serostatus was the only immune exposure information available for the cohort. The authors suggested that the approach could potentially be extended to other disease states and immunological phenotypes. When HLA alleles, especially DR and DQ, strongly co-occurred, TCR associations were difficult to assign to individual alleles. Because HLA typing was missing for some donors at each locus, association tests included only the typed subset. The earlier analysis of 450 to 700 of the donors excluded roughly 17 rarely observed V segments, including chromosome 9 orphons, because counts were too low. A further reported finding was that TCR beta sequences accurately predicted the HLA-A and HLA-B alleles for most subjects in the first cohort. In vitro tests confirmed that a few of the cytomegalovirus-associated TCR beta chains recognize cytomegalovirus antigens. The presence/absence analyses assumed that sequencing depth was roughly uniform across donors, and that assumption may not be true. In a later analysis, TCR association rates were found to vary across HLA loci, with the most associated TCRs seen for DRB1 alleles and the fewest for HLA-C alleles. The study gave a list of 150 to 200 TCR beta chains associated with cytomegalovirus. Most CMV-associated TCR beta chains appeared to be HLA-restricted in a later analysis, and the HLA associations seemed to be driven largely by CMV exposure. In a later analysis, HLA-associated TCR beta chains showed more clonal expansion and lower generation probabilities than non-associated chains that were equally common. While some public TCRs were present in many individuals, most TCR sequences turned up only very rarely across donors. The cohort was sequenced for TCR beta chains only, and without alpha or paired-chain data the features that could be detected were limited. Several of the top co-occurrence clusters appeared to be linked to parvovirus B19, influenza, CMV and Epstein-Barr virus, according to a later analysis. Some IMGT-functional V segments, including TRBV6-2 and TRBV6-3, could not be distinguished by the 87-base-pair reads and were therefore excluded. A group of highly shared sequence variants was considered likely to be a technical artifact of the sequencing pipeline. V-gene and J-gene trimming of TCR beta chains was associated with a missense DCLRE1C variant in a later genetic analysis, and the association was replicated in an independent cohort. A later genetic analysis reported fewer N-insertions in productive TCRs among donors in an Asian-associated ancestry cluster than the roughly 690-donor mean. Broadly in line with IMGT annotations, most TCR beta V segments showed up in productive rearrangements about 90% or about 30% of the time in an earlier analysis of some 590 of the donors. Specific HLA alleles were associated with 15,000 to 20,000 TCR beta sequences at a false discovery rate of 0.05 in a later analysis.

The cohort comprised more than 550 healthy bone marrow donors. Cohort members were all nominally healthy when sampled, although unrecorded immune exposures were likely present. The donor tested CMV seronegative and was one of the 352 seronegative cohort members. Each donor provided a peripheral blood sample, and peripheral blood mononuclear cells were used for TCR beta sequencing. Genomic DNA extraction from the blood cell samples was performed with the Qiagen DNeasy Blood Extraction Kit. Between the V and J ends, shortened by 5 bases and 0 bases respectively, the junction contains 13 bases. From the germline V gene, CDR1 is SGHTA and CDR2 is FQGNSA. Spanning cysteine to phenylalanine, the CDR3 consists of 16 amino acids. Just the 48-base CDR3 DNA is kept, in frame starting at base 1. Details on this clone: Its antigen target is currently unknown. No qualities accompany the bases; no much larger clone lies one base away.

Library construction relied on the immunoSEQ multiplex PCR assay. For the multiplex PCR, a mixture combining 60 forward primers for TCR Vbeta segments and 13 reverse primers for TCR Jbeta segments was used. The CDR3 region of rearranged TCR beta genes was amplified from genomic DNA with a multiplex PCR assay. The Illumina HiSeq System was used to sequence the amplified TCR beta libraries as 87-base-pair reads. Per the authors' processing: A later analysis tallied about 77 million unique TCR beta chains across the 666 repertoires, and approximately 11 million of those chains were shared by two or more donors. To remove PCR and sequencing errors, raw reads were error-corrected and collapsed into unique sequences using a nearest-neighbor algorithm that merged closely related sequences. To assign V, D and J gene segments, CDR3 sequences were aligned to IMGT reference sequences. For a sequence to be retained, a match of at least six nucleotides to both a V gene segment and a J gene segment was required. Rearrangements were called productive when the CDR3 lacked stop codons and stayed in frame with V and J; all others were non-productive. CDR3 was defined by IMGT convention, running from the second conserved V-encoded cysteine to the conserved J-encoded phenylalanine. The earlier analysis of about 610 of the donors excluded any sequence lacking an unambiguous match to a single V gene segment. An earlier analysis of several hundred of the donors called V segments functional above 56.7% productive rearrangements and segregating when the between-donor standard deviation exceeded 5%. To diagnose cytomegalovirus status from the catalog of TCR beta chain sequences, a statistical classification framework was built. V and J gene assignment, in a later analysis, came from comparing TCR nucleotide sequences with IMGT/GENE-DB human TR gene sequences. Using the TCRdist pipeline, a later analysis assigned CDR3 sequences along with most-parsimonious VDJ recombination scenarios. In a later analysis, each TCR beta chain was defined by its CDR3 amino acid sequence together with its V-gene family, and reads lacking a unique V-gene family were excluded. A later analysis removed 500 to 650 highly shared, low-generation-probability nucleotide sequences to deal with suspected cross-contamination and a sequencing artifact. In a later analysis, a clonal expansion index was calculated for each public chain from normalized within-repertoire ranks of inferred template counts. In a later analysis, generation probabilities were computed using a VDJ recombination model fitted to out-of-frame rearrangements, and the results were checked against IGoR. Hypergeometric tests were used in a later analysis to score TCR-TCR, TCR-HLA and TCR-CMV co-occurrence, with a repertoire-size bias correction applied to the TCR pairs. A later analysis estimated false discovery rates by permuting HLA or CMV assignments 20 times. A later analysis grouped co-occurring TCRs with DBSCAN, adding TCRdist sequence similarity when clustering within HLA-allele-positive subsets. For co-occurrence clustering, repertoires with fewer than 30,000 or more than 120,000 public chains were excluded, along with roughly five repertoires with anomalous nucleotide sharing. TCRdb obtained this table from immuneACCESS and retained in-frame rearrangements with V and J assigned. These tables miss some clones; where compared with another copy, unresolved V genes account for less than half of the shortfall, and the remainder is unexplained. The V and J calls and clone size are taken from that table; D and trimming were inferred from the DNA. This sample gives roughly 180,000 clones in total; under 90% of them show up just once. In total, the top ten clones hold approximately 1.6% of the sample.

Recombination joined TRBV7-2 with TRBJ2-2; the D gene lacks a confident call. The receptor was isolated from a male donor in good health and CMV-seronegative. Specimen: PBMCs. The CDR3 reads CASSPRGGANTGELFF. The nucleotides are TGTGCCAGCAGCCCCCGCGGCGGAGCGAACACCGGGGAGCTGTTTTTT.